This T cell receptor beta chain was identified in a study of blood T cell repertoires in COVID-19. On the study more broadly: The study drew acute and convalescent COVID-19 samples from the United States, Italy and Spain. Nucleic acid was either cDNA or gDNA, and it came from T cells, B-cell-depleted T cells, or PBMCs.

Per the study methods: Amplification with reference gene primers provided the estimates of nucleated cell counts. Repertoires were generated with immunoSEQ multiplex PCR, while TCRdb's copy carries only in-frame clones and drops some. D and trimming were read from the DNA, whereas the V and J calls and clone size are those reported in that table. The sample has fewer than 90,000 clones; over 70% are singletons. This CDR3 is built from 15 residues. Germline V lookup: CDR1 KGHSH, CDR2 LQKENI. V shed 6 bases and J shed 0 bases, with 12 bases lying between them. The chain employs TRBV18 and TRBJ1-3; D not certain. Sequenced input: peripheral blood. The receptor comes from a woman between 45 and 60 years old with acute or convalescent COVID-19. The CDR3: CASSPTVDSGNTIYF. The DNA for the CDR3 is TGTGCCAGCTCTCCCACAGTGGACTCTGGAAACACCATATATTTT.